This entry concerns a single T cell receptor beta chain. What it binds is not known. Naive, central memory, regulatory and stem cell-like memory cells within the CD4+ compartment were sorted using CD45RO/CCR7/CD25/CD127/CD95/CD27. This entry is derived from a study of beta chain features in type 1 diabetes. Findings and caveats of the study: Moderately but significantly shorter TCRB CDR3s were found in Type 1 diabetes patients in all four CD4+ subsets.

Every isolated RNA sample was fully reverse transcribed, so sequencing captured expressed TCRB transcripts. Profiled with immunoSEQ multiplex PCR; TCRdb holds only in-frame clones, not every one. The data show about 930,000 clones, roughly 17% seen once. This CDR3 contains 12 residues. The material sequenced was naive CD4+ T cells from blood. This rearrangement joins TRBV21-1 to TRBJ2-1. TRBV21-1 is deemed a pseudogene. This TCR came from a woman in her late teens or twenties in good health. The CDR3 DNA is TGTGCCAGCAGCAAAAGGGTCTATGAGCAGTTCTTC. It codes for CASSKRVYEQFF.